This TCR beta chain stems from a study of regulatory T cells. Looked up from germline, CDR1 is SGHAT and CDR2 is FQNNGV. With 5 bases clipped from V and 4 bases from J, the junction kept 7 bases outside the gene matches. This CDR3 is 14 amino acids long. Primers: 52 TRBV forward and 13 TRBJ reverse. Generated by immunoSEQ multiplex PCR, the TCRdb table keeps only in-frame clones and is missing some. The sample holds some 17,000 clones, under 95% seen once. The rearrangement joins TRBV11-2 to TRBJ1-2, with 7 bases that match TRBD1. The origin of this receptor is a person aged 18-30 years with CD3G deficiency. The sequencing input was CD8+ T cells sorted from blood. The CDR3, as DNA: TGTGCCAGCAGCCCCGGACAGGACTCCTATGGCTACACCTTC. Translated, it gives CASSPGQDSYGYTF.